This T cell receptor (beta chain) was captured in a study of OX40 agonist ivuxolimab in advanced cancers. This clone was observed once. Some clones are missing from TCRdb's copy, which holds only in-frame ones; the method was immunoSEQ multiplex PCR. Of approximately 22,000 clones in the sample, 83% are singletons; the top ten hold around 18%. The CDR3 spans 16 residues. The germline CDR1 and CDR2 sequences are SGDLS and YYNGEE. Trimming removed 1 base at V and 0 bases at J, with 12 bases between. The specimen was CD4+ or CD8+ T cells sorted from blood, collected in a trial of the OX40 agonist ivuxolimab. The source is an adult with an advanced solid tumor such as melanoma, head and neck, liver or kidney cancer. This rearrangement joins TRBV9 to TRBJ2-3; D possibly corresponds to TRBD1 (5 bases). CDR3: CASSVRGTTSTDTQYF. The CDR3 coding sequence is TGTGCCAGCAGCGTAAGGGGAACTACTAGCACAGATACGCAGTATTTT.